The sample holds many counts of the clone carrying this TCR beta chain. The data stem from a study of T-cell reconstitution after alpha-beta-depleted transplantation in children. Unique molecular identifiers were used to barcode this TCRbeta library. TCRdb reprocessed the PCR reads via MiXCR and lists one record per CDR3 protein. This sample has about 20,000 distinct CDR3 sequences; 11% occur once, and the top ten carry 20% to 25%. Germline CDR1 and CDR2: SGHTA and FQGNSA. This CDR3 is 12 amino acids long. The ends were cut back, 2 bases at V and 5 bases at J, with 6 bases in the middle. The J gene is TRBJ1-2, the V gene TRBV7-2; D not resolved. Specimen: PBMCs from the stem cell graft donor, collected from the stem cell graft. The receptor comes from a human donor who donated a stem cell graft to a child with chronic granulomatous disease. The CDR3 DNA reads as TGTGCCAGCAGCTTACGGGATTATGGCTACACCTTC. Its protein is CASSLRDYGYTF.